This T cell receptor beta chain originates from a study of shared clonotypes between healthy human individuals. Study-wide results and limits: Sampling involved blood alone; tissue repertoires likely differ.

Original processing notes: Filtering differed since immunoSEQ provided only junctions, with no quality scores. TCRdb keeps only in-frame clones here, not all; method: immunoSEQ multiplex PCR. That table furnishes V, J and clone size, whereas the DNA furnished D and trimming. The table includes hundreds of thousands of clones, just over 75% detected once. Of note for this clone: Antigen specificity is unknown.

Donors included only healthy HIV-negative adults lacking recent acute infections or vaccinations. The CDR3 extends over 15 amino acids. The germline V gene encodes CDR1 MDHEN and CDR2 SYDVKM. V was pared by 4 bases and J by 2 bases, with 7 bases of the junction left unmatched. This chain links TRBV28 with TRBJ1-2, with 7 bases identical to TRBD1. This TCR was recovered from a woman aged 40-49 years in good health. Some clones in this sample may be carry-over from other donors' samples. Sequencing was performed on PBMCs. CDR3: CASSSLTGMNYGYTF. DNA of the CDR3: TGTGCCAGCAGTTCGTTGACAGGGATGAACTATGGCTACACCTTC.